This T cell receptor (beta chain) was captured in a study of control samples from healthy donors and cancer patients. Generated by immunoSEQ multiplex PCR, the TCRdb table keeps only in-frame clones and is missing some. This table holds hundreds of thousands of clones, over 75% found once. Trimming pared 8 bases from V and 2 bases from J, leaving 4 bases between. CDR1 and CDR2 from the germline V gene are SNHLY and FYNNEI. This CDR3 contains 10 residues. This chain links TRBV2 with TRBJ2-7, with no clear D. This TCR derives from a man aged 40-49 years with head and neck cancer. Material for sequencing was PBMCs. The CDR3 region has the DNA TGTGCCAGCGGTCCCTACGAGCAGTACTTC. Translation: CASGPYEQYF.